The subject of this entry is one T cell receptor beta chain. TCRdb reprocessed the RT-PCR reads with MiXCR, giving one entry per CDR3 protein. The table includes about 700,000 distinct CDR3 sequences, over 12% detected once. V dropped 5 bases and J dropped 5; count of bases not matched to a gene: 14. The CDR3 is made up of 15 amino acids. Germline V gives CDR1 DFQATT, CDR2 SNEGSKA (reference sequence). What was sequenced was memory CD4+ T cells from blood. V gene TRBV20-1 combines with J gene TRBJ2-7, with TRBD1 matching 8 bases. This TCR came from a female donor in good health, serving as a healthy control. The CDR3 spells CSAPILKDRVDEQYF. The DNA for the CDR3 is TGCAGTGCTCCAATCCTTAAGGACAGGGTAGACGAGCAGTACTTC.